The subject of this entry is one TCR beta chain. The target antigen is unknown. Other DNA sequences in the sample encode the same CDR3. Germline V gene data show CDR1 as SGDLS and CDR2 as YYNGEE. CDR3 size: 14 residues. Trimming stripped 0 bases from V and 4 bases from J, with 11 bases between. This record comes from a study of long-term antiretroviral therapy in people with HIV. Whole-study findings and limits: Information on adherence to ART, viral resistance or therapy changes was unavailable.

It was version v3.0 of the immunoSEQ assay that was run at survey level. TCRdb's copy holds only in-frame clones and misses some; the assay was immunoSEQ multiplex PCR. Seen here are fewer than 20,000 clones, 79% observed once, and the top ten hold roughly 8%. V gene TRBV9 combines with J gene TRBJ2-7, with D tentatively TRBD1 (5 bases). The source was unsorted PBMCs, collected at the start of antiretroviral therapy. The sequence was collected from a young man with HIV. The DNA of the CDR3 is TGTGCCAGCAGCGTAGGTACAGGCGTATACGAGCAGTACTTC. It translates to CASSVGTGVYEQYF.